This T cell receptor (beta chain) was documented in a study of STAT5B mutations in CD4+ large granular lymphocyte leukemia. Original processing notes: The detection floor for productive clonotype frequency was 2.59 x 10-5. Profiling relied on immunoSEQ multiplex PCR, and the TCRdb table lists in-frame clones only, not all of them. Clonal size and the V and J genes are those of that table, whereas D and trimming came from the DNA. The sample contains just over 40,000 clones, around 81% of which appear only once. Notes on this clone: Its antigen is not identified.

Trimming left V 2 bases short and J 0 bases short, with 5 bases between. CDR3 length equals 14 residues. Germline CDR1 MNHNY, CDR2 SVGAGI (reference sequence). Broader study findings: TRBV06-family usage was enriched in top patient clones (8/27) versus controls (2/35).

Material for sequencing was CD4+ T cells from blood buffy coats. The V gene is TRBV6-6, the J gene TRBJ1-5; no clear D gene. This receptor was taken from a human donor in good health. The CDR3 protein is CASSYTDSNQPQHF. CDR3 DNA sequence: TGTGCCAGCAGTTACACGGATAGCAATCAGCCCCAGCATTTT.